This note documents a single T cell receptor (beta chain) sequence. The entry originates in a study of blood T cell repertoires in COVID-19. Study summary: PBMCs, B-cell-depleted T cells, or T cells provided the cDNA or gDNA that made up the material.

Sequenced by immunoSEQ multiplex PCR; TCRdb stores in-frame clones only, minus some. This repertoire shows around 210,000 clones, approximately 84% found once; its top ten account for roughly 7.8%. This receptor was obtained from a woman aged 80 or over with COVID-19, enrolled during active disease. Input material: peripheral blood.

The CDR3 coding sequence is TGTGCCATCAGTGAGTCCCCCCTAGTCTACGAGCAGTACTTC. Encoded protein: CAISESPLVYEQYF. The chain links TRBV10-3 to TRBJ2-7; D gene uncertain. Per the germline V gene, CDR1 is ENHRY and CDR2 is SYGVKD. Between the trimmed V and J ends, which lost 0 bases and 3 bases, there was a span of 9 bases. The CDR3 contains 14 residues.